The rows below give T cell receptor beta chains drawn from one sample of a study of blood T cells in healthy people across ages. TCRdb itself ran the 5' RACE reads through MiXCR, one entry per CDR3 protein. The data show over 950,000 distinct CDR3 sequences, about 51% seen once. Sequenced input: blood. Every receptor here comes from a woman aged 60 to 75 in good health. Each CDR3 is given with its conserved first and last residue. A D gene is named only where the DNA matches it firmly. The size field is filled for only some rows; it gives once, few, many or a size class.

v_call	clone_size	j_call	d_call	cdr3_aa	cdr3_nt
TRBV10-3	-	TRBJ2-3	TRBD1	CAISFGQGGGTDTQYF	TGTGCCATCAGCTTCGGACAGGGCGGCGGAACAGATACGCAGTATTTT
TRBV15	few	TRBJ2-7	-	CATSKWGSYEQYF	TGTGCCACCTCAAAATGGGGATCCTACGAGCAGTACTTC
TRBV13	-	TRBJ2-1	TRBD2	CASSLSLSGSGQFF	TGTGCCAGCAGCTTGTCTCTTAGCGGGAGCGGTCAGTTCTTC
TRBV29-1	few	TRBJ1-1	-	CSVVPAGEAFF	TGCAGCGTTGTACCCGCGGGTGAAGCTTTCTTT
TRBV7-9	many	TRBJ1-1	-	CASSLGNMNTEAFF	TGTGCCAGCAGCTTAGGGAATATGAACACTGAAGCTTTCTTT
TRBV5-1	-	TRBJ1-4	TRBD1	CASSSDRGDEKLFF	TGCGCCAGCAGTTCCGACAGGGGAGATGAAAAACTGTTTTTT
TRBV6-2/TRBV6-3	few	TRBJ2-2	TRBD2	CASSLSREFARDTGELFF	TGTGCCAGCTCTTTGTCGCGGGAGTTTGCGCGGGACACCGGGGAGCTGTTTTTT
TRBV29-1	-	TRBJ2-4	-	CGVDIPGPGKNIQYF	TGCGGCGTTGACATCCCAGGGCCGGGGAAGAACATTCAGTACTTC
TRBV27	-	TRBJ2-3	TRBD2	CASSLKPAGYTDTQYF	TGTGCCAGCAGTTTAAAACCAGCGGGGTACACAGATACGCAGTATTTT
TRBV28	-	TRBJ2-7	-	CASRVQGYEQYF	TGTGCCAGCAGGGTGCAGGGATACGAGCAGTACTTC
TRBV20-1	-	TRBJ2-7	-	CSATPSLWGNEQYF	TGCAGTGCTACCCCTAGCCTATGGGGCAATGAGCAGTACTTC
TRBV7-9	-	TRBJ2-1	-	CASSNLLENEQFF	TGTGCCAGCAGCAACCTTTTAGAGAATGAGCAGTTCTTC
TRBV20-1	-	TRBJ2-7	-	CSARGWDATYEQYF	TGCAGTGCTAGAGGGTGGGACGCTACCTACGAGCAGTACTTC
TRBV29-1	-	TRBJ2-3	TRBD1	CSVGKGRQGSQYF	TGCAGCGTTGGAAAAGGGCGACAGGGTTCGCAGTATTTT
TRBV27	-	TRBJ2-7	TRBD1	CATSLGQGVYEQYF	TGTGCCACTTCTTTGGGACAGGGAGTCTACGAGCAGTACTTC
TRBV29-1	-	TRBJ2-1	-	CSVAWGPVIEFF	TGCAGCGTTGCATGGGGACCGGTAATTGAGTTCTTC
TRBV7-2	few	TRBJ2-3	TRBD2	CASSLGLAGGGHTDTQYF	TGTGCCAGCAGCTTAGGGCTAGCGGGAGGAGGGCACACAGATACGCAGTATTTT
TRBV14	-	TRBJ2-1	TRBD2	CASSHNPRTSGGEQFF	TGTGCCAGCAGCCACAATCCCCGGACTAGCGGGGGTGAGCAGTTCTTC
TRBV4-1	-	TRBJ1-5	TRBD1	CVSSQTGTGIGQPQHF	TGCGTCAGCAGCCAAACCGGGACAGGGATAGGTCAGCCCCAGCATTTT
TRBV12-3/TRBV12-4	-	TRBJ2-7	TRBD1	CASSKPDRGLYEQYF	TGTGCCAGCAGTAAACCGGACAGGGGGCTCTACGAGCAGTACTTC
TRBV7-9	-	TRBJ2-1	-	CASSPGAAQGPSYNEQFF	TGTGCCAGCAGCCCAGGGGCGGCCCAAGGTCCCTCCTACAATGAGCAGTTCTTC
TRBV5-6	-	TRBJ2-3	-	CASSPAFVGIGTDTQYF	TGTGCCAGCAGCCCGGCGTTTGTGGGAATTGGCACAGATACGCAGTATTTT
TRBV29-1	-	TRBJ2-1	-	CSVVGGRTQFF	TGCAGCGTTGTAGGGGGTAGGACCCAGTTCTTC
TRBV10-2	-	TRBJ2-1	-	CASERRSNEQFF	TGCGCCAGCGAACGACGGAGCAATGAGCAGTTCTTC
TRBV7-9	-	TRBJ1-2	TRBD1	CASSPRRTRDRLYGYTF	TGTGCCAGCAGCCCGAGGAGAACCCGGGACAGACTCTATGGCTACACCTTC
TRBV5-1	-	TRBJ2-1	-	CASSLGLASGNEQFF	TGCGCCAGCAGCTTGGGGCTAGCGTCAGGCAATGAGCAGTTCTTC
TRBV5-1	-	TRBJ2-3	TRBD1	CASSFLGTGQVLGDTQYF	TGCGCCAGCAGCTTCCTCGGAACGGGACAGGTATTAGGAGATACGCAGTATTTT
TRBV28	-	TRBJ1-1	-	CASSKRDIWDSEAFF	TGTGCCAGCAGCAAGAGGGACATATGGGATTCTGAAGCTTTCTTT
TRBV5-1	few	TRBJ2-7	TRBD1	CALPWGTGAYEQYF	TGCGCCCTTCCTTGGGGGACAGGGGCCTACGAGCAGTACTTC
TRBV10-2	-	TRBJ2-5	TRBD2	CATSYRTSQETQYF	TGCGCCACCAGCTATCGGACTAGTCAAGAGACCCAGTACTTC
TRBV7-9	-	TRBJ2-2	TRBD1	CASSFGQGKGELFF	TGTGCCAGCAGCTTCGGACAGGGGAAGGGGGAGCTGTTTTTT
TRBV12-3/TRBV12-4	-	TRBJ2-7	-	CASSLIIGLTYEQYF	TGTGCCAGCAGTTTAATTATTGGCCTAACCTACGAGCAGTACTTC
TRBV27	-	TRBJ1-4	TRBD1	CASTTGRGGKLFF	TGTGCCAGCACGACAGGGAGGGGTGGAAAACTGTTTTTT
TRBV7-3	few	TRBJ2-3	TRBD2	CASSFSRVHRASGSATDTQYF	TGTGCCAGCAGCTTCAGCAGGGTACACCGGGCTAGCGGGAGCGCCACAGATACGCAGTATTTT
TRBV6-2/TRBV6-3	-	TRBJ2-1	-	CASRRRVSYNEQFF	TGTGCCAGCAGGCGGAGGGTTTCCTACAATGAGCAGTTCTTC
TRBV27	-	TRBJ2-3	-	CASTGEAWSTQYF	TGTGCCAGCACGGGGGAAGCGTGGAGCACGCAGTATTTT
TRBV14	few	TRBJ2-7	TRBD2	CASSHGSGSTYEQYF	TGTGCCAGCAGCCATGGTAGCGGGAGTACCTACGAGCAGTACTTC
TRBV28	few	TRBJ2-7	-	CASSTYEGPTYEQYF	TGTGCCAGCAGTACATATGAGGGCCCAACCTACGAGCAGTACTTC
TRBV20-1	few	TRBJ1-2	-	CSARDHGGAGDGYTF	TGCAGTGCTAGAGATCATGGGGGGGCCGGGGATGGCTACACCTTC
TRBV5-1	-	TRBJ2-3	TRBD1	CASFRGTGLVDTQYF	TGCGCCAGCTTCCGTGGGACAGGTCTCGTGGATACGCAGTATTTT
TRBV4-2	-	TRBJ2-5	-	CASSQEWGIDSAGSQYF	TGTGCCAGCAGCCAAGAATGGGGCATCGATAGCGCAGGGAGCCAGTACTTC
TRBV20-1	few	TRBJ2-3	-	CSASQTSGDTQYF	TGCAGTGCTAGCCAGACCTCGGGGGATACGCAGTATTTT
TRBV12-3/TRBV12-4	-	TRBJ2-1	TRBD2	CASSLGRRLAGGEQFF	TGTGCCAGCAGTTTAGGGCGCCGGCTAGCGGGAGGTGAGCAGTTCTTC
TRBV20-1	few	TRBJ2-7	-	CSARSTTPYEQYF	TGCAGTGCTAGATCGACGACTCCCTACGAGCAGTACTTC
TRBV5-1	few	TRBJ2-5	-	CASSFGLRETQYF	TGCGCCAGCAGCTTCGGGTTGCGGGAGACCCAGTACTTC
TRBV6-5	few	TRBJ1-2	-	CASSYRQFYGYTF	TGTGCCAGCAGTTACCGACAGTTCTATGGCTACACCTTC
TRBV12-3/TRBV12-4	-	TRBJ2-2	TRBD2	CASSLAGATGELFF	TGTGCCAGCAGTCTAGCGGGAGCCACCGGGGAGCTGTTTTTT
TRBV6-2/TRBV6-3	few	TRBJ2-3	TRBD2	CASRRLADTTDTQYF	TGTGCCAGCAGAAGACTAGCGGACACCACAGATACGCAGTATTTT
TRBV9	-	TRBJ2-7	TRBD2	CASSPQVGAGTYEQYF	TGTGCCAGCAGCCCGCAGGTTGGAGCGGGAACGTACGAGCAGTACTTC
TRBV28	-	TRBJ1-2	-	CASSFPRGYTF	TGTGCCAGCAGTTTTCCCCGGGGCTACACCTTC
TRBV29-1	-	TRBJ2-5	-	CSVKKGQETQYF	TGCAGCGTAAAAAAGGGGCAAGAGACCCAGTACTTC
TRBV20-1	-	TRBJ2-1	TRBD2	CSARLAGGYNGQFF	TGCAGTGCTAGACTAGCGGGAGGGTACAATGGGCAGTTCTTC
TRBV5-1	-	TRBJ2-4	TRBD2	CASAPAGVREQYF	TGCGCCAGCGCGCCAGCGGGAGTAAGAGAGCAGTACTTC
TRBV4-2	few	TRBJ2-3	-	CASSQGEAGTDTQYF	TGTGCCAGCAGCCAAGGGGAGGCGGGCACAGATACGCAGTATTTT
TRBV12-3/TRBV12-4	once	TRBJ2-1	-	CASISRLSGNEQFF	TGTGCCAGCATTAGTCGGTTGTCAGGGAATGAGCAGTTCTTC
TRBV9	-	TRBJ1-5	TRBD1	CASSVGDRGGNQPQHF	TGTGCCAGCAGCGTAGGTGACAGGGGTGGCAATCAGCCCCAGCATTTT
TRBV29-1	few	TRBJ2-7	-	CSVVGEFSYEQYF	TGCAGCGTTGTGGGGGAGTTCTCCTACGAGCAGTACTTC
TRBV4-1	-	TRBJ2-3	-	CASSQEQGGTDTQYF	TGCGCCAGCAGCCAAGAACAGGGTGGGACAGATACGCAGTATTTT
TRBV15	-	TRBJ2-1	TRBD2	CATSRALAGNEQFF	TGTGCCACCAGCAGAGCTCTAGCGGGGAATGAGCAGTTCTTC